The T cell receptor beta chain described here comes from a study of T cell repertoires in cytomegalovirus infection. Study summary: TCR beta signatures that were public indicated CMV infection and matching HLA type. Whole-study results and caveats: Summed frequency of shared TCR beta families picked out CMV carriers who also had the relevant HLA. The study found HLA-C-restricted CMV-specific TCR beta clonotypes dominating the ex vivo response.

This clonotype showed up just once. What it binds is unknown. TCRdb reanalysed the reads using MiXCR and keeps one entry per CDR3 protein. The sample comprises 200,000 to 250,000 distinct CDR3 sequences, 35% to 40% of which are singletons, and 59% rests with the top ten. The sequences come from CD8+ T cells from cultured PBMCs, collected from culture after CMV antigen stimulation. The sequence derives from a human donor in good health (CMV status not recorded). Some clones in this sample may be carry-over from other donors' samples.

The CDR3 spells CSARDPWGVYGYTF. Here the CDR3 DNA reads TGCAGTGCTAGAGACCCATGGGGGGTTTATGGCTACACCTTC. V gene TRBV20-1 combines with J gene TRBJ1-2; D might be TRBD1 (5 bases). CDR1 and CDR2 (germline): DFQATT, SNEGSKA (reference sequence). The CDR3 is 14 amino acids. Between the trimmed V and J ends, which lost 0 bases and 5 bases, there was a span of 13 bases.